This TCR beta chain emerged from a study of T-cell memory formation after mild COVID-19. The study, taken as a whole, reports: Those CD4+ clones that contracted were mainly in CM and EM (CD8+ ones in EMRA).

cDNA libraries for TCR alpha and TCR beta, carrying sample barcodes and UMIs, came from 5'RACE with constant-segment primers. TCRdb analysed the 5' RACE reads with MiXCR anew, one entry per CDR3 protein. This repertoire shows approximately 350,000 distinct CDR3 sequences, 13% to 15% found once; its top ten account for around 21%. From germline, CDR1 is SGHAT and CDR2 FQNNGV. The CDR3 covers 17 residues. J lost 6 bases, V lost 3 bases, and 15 bases had no gene match. At least ten counts were recorded for this clonotype. Its antigen remains unidentified. Input material: PBMCs or a T cell subset sorted from them (not recorded which). The V and J genes are TRBV11-2 and TRBJ2-5; 8 bases align to TRBD2. This clonotype originated in a man aged 18-30 years who had mild COVID-19 (a few samples of this study predate the infection). Cell type and time point are not known. CDR3 protein: CASSFPGGGTSIKTQYF. The CDR3 DNA is TGTGCCAGCAGCTTTCCAGGAGGCGGGACTAGTATTAAGACCCAGTACTTC.